This TCR beta chain was profiled in a study of blood T cell repertoires in COVID-19. CDR3 length equals 14 residues. V was shortened by 1 base and J by 1 base, with 7 bases between the two germline ends. Germline CDR1 SGHDT, CDR2 YYEEEE. As handled by the study authors: Amplified reference gene primers provided the basis for estimating nucleated cell counts. TCRdb's copy holds only in-frame clones and misses some; the assay was immunoSEQ multiplex PCR. From that table come the V and J calls and clone size; the DNA was used to work out D and trimming. The sample holds about 230,000 clones, approximately 90% seen once.

This chain links TRBV5-6 with TRBJ2-3; D remains ambiguous. The sample was peripheral blood. The TCR was taken from a man aged 50-59 years with COVID-19, enrolled during active disease. The CDR3 is CASSLSAGTDTQYF. CDR3 coding DNA: TGTGCCAGCAGCTTGTCGGCGGGCACAGATACGCAGTATTTT.